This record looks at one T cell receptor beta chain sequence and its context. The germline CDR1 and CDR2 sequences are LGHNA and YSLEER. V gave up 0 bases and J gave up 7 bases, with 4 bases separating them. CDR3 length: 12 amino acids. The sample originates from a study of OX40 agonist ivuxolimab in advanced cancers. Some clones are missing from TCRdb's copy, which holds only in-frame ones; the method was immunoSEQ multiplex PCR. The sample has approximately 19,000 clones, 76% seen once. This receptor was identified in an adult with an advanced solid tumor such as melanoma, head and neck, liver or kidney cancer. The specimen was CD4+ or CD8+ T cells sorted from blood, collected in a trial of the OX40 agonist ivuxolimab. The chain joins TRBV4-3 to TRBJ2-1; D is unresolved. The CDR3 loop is CASSQEENEQFF. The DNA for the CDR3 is TGCGCCAGCAGCCAAGAGGAGAATGAGCAGTTCTTC.